A single sample gave rise to the 4 T cell receptor beta chains below, sequenced in a study of CD8+CD57+ T cells in acquired aplastic anemia. Patients who underwent sequencing had shown CD8+CD57+ cell expansion by flow cytometry. For CDR3 and TCR beta VDJ profiling, genomic DNA was the template used. Using its own MiXCR run on the reads, TCRdb lists one record per CDR3 protein. The sample consists of around 200,000 distinct CDR3 sequences, roughly 50% of them appearing once. Sequencing input: sorted CD4+, CD8+, or CD8+CD57+ T cells (not recorded which) from PBMCs. Receptors were obtained from a human donor with aplastic anemia.

V usage is TRBV7-9 and J usage is TRBJ1-1, with TRBD1 as a possible D gene (6 bases). In germline, CDR1 is SEHNR, CDR2 FQNEAQ (reference sequence). Trimming stripped 6 bases from V and 5 bases from J, with 16 bases between. The CDR3 runs to 14 residues. CDR3 protein: CASRYLTGGTEAFF. The CDR3 nucleotides read TGTGCCAGCAGGTATCTGACAGGAGGTACTGAAGCTTTCTTT.

This clonotype was detected ten times or more. The chain uses TRBV5-1 and TRBJ1-1; possible D gene TRBD1, 5 bases. V lost 3 bases and J lost 5, with 14 bases in between. The length of the CDR3 is 14 residues. CDR1 and CDR2 from the germline V gene are SGHRS and YFSETQ. CDR3 DNA: TGCGCCAGCAGCTCTAGCCAGGGAGGAACTGAAGCTTTCTTT. It specifies CASSSSQGGTEAFF.

The rearrangement links TRBV20-1 to TRBJ2-5, with 11 bases that match TRBD1. With the DNA end fitting TRBJ2-7 better, the J assignment may be wrong. Germline CDR1 reads DFQATT; CDR2 reads SNEGSKA (reference sequence). The CDR3 has 15 residues. For the CDR3, the DNA is TGCAGTGCTAGTAACAGGGGACAGGGGGGCGTCGAGCAGTACTTC. Translation: CSASNRGQGGVEQYF.

As regards this clonotype: The junction departs from germline at one end; a sequencing error may be responsible. This sequence joins TRBV19 and TRBJ2-5, with a weak D call TRBD2 (6 bases). The CDR3 has 14 residues. Germline lookup yields CDR1 LNHDA and CDR2 SQIVND (reference sequence). The CDR3: CASSTRGGIETQYF. The CDR3 DNA sequence: TGCGCCAGTAGTACCCGCGGAGGGATAGAGACCCAGTACTTC.